This T cell receptor beta chain was captured by sequencing in a study of blood T cell repertoires in COVID-19 (dated by TCRdb to 2018 to 2021). Background on the whole study: Samples from collaborators originated in the United States, Italy and Spain and spanned both the acute and convalescent phases of COVID-19. The prospective study material was composed of cDNA or gDNA derived from T cells, B-cell-depleted T cells, or PBMCs. Deeply sampled blood TCRbeta repertoires from subjects exposed to, actively infected with, or recovered from COVID-19 were included in the dataset. The repertoires were released in a freely available public database intended as a resource for research on the immune response to SARS-CoV-2. Samples came from the ongoing ImmuneRACE study (first 160 participants) plus 1,254 subjects from 6 global collaborators. Nearly every sample came with metadata listing a de-identified subject ID, COVID-19 status, age in years and sex. Where available, HLA class I and class II types were obtained from metadata supplied by the sample provider rather than from assay-based typing. What the study reported, not specific to this receptor: Clinical and demographic metadata were provided uncurated, with the amount varying by source and participant.

The V and J ends are trimmed by 3 bases and 4 bases, leaving 4 bases between them. As encoded in the germline V gene, CDR1 is SGHTA while CDR2 is FQGNSA. Including cysteine and phenylalanine, the CDR3 has 12 amino acids. Only the CDR3 part of the read is kept: 36 bases, read in frame from the first base. Regarding this clone: It has no known antigen specificity. Per-base qualities were not stored, and no clone one base away is much larger.

Enrolling through a virtual design, the prospective study's participants ranged in age from roughly 18 to 95 years and lived across some 23 United States geographic areas. To assign participants to cohorts, the prospective study relied on clinical history that participants themselves reported in a screening survey and a study questionnaire. A participant counted as exposed if, within 2 weeks of entering the study, that participant had been in contact with someone who had a PCR-confirmed or clinician-diagnosed COVID-19 case. Mobile phlebotomists in the prospective study collected whole blood, serum and a nasopharyngeal or oropharyngeal swab from every participant. Participants in the prospective study had the option to provide additional blood draws and questionnaires over an approximately 2-month period. Prospective study blood samples were shipped either frozen or at room temperature before DNA extraction.

TCRbeta CDR3 regions were amplified from genomic DNA using the immunoSEQ Assay, a bias-controlled multiplex PCR. As for how the authors treated the data: The number of nucleated cells in each sample was estimated by amplification of reference gene primers within the assay. Sequence reads were collapsed and filtered to measure the absolute abundance of every unique TCRbeta CDR3 rearrangement. For each sample, productive Simpson clonality was calculated by taking the square root of Simpson's diversity index across productive rearrangements. Entries here come from immuneACCESS through TCRdb and include only in-frame sequences with V and J called. Some clones fail to appear in such tables; in the studies checked, an unresolved V gene covers under half of the shortfall, and the cause of the remainder is unknown. For V, J and clone size, that table is used; D and trimming come from the DNA. A total of 250,000 or so clones appear in this sample, 75% to 90% of them only once. The ten largest clones represent 2.5% to 3.5% of the sample.

The rearranged segments are TRBV7-2 and TRBJ1-5, with the D gene call left open. Material for sequencing was PBMCs or T cells enriched from blood (not recorded which). The sequence was obtained from a woman aged 35 to 49 who had been exposed to COVID-19. The CDR3 protein: CASSFFNQPQHF. DNA sequence: TGTGCCAGCAGCTTCTTTAATCAGCCCCAGCATTTT. Outside the CDR3, residues come from the reference TRBV7-2 and TRBJ1-5 proteins, so the full variable domain is: GAGVSQSPSNKVTEKGKDVELRCDPISGHTALYWYRQSLGQGLEFLIYFQGNSAPDKSGLPSDRFSAERTGGSVSTLTIQRTQQEDSAVYLCASSFFNQPQHFGDGTRLSIL.